The clone carrying this T cell receptor (beta chain) was seen only once. Its antigen remains unidentified. The data stem from a study of CD8 T cells in Susac syndrome. Study results and limitations: The CD4+ T cell repertoires of Susac syndrome were found to show no clonal expansion.

Random hexamers were used to reverse transcribe an amount of roughly 0.5 to 1 ug RNA. By means of immunoSEQ multiplex PCR, TCR beta CDR3 spanning 54 Vbeta and 13 Jbeta underwent amplification. Each CDR3 protein is one row after TCRdb ran MiXCR on the immunoSEQ multiplex PCR reads. The data contain over 150,000 distinct CDR3 sequences, just under 95% of them singletons. Per the germline V gene, CDR1 is DFQATT and CDR2 is SNEGSKA (reference sequence). V lost 7 bases to trimming and J lost 6 bases, with 13 bases between them. This CDR3 is 12 amino acids long. Sequencing of TCR beta was performed on blood CD8+ and CD4+ T cells.

The clonotype was recovered from a human donor with Susac syndrome. The rearrangement links TRBV20-1 to TRBJ2-1, with D perhaps matching TRBD1 (5 bases). The sequenced sample was CD4+ T cells from PBMCs. The CDR3 DNA is TGCAGTGGCCAACAGGTACCCAATGAGCAGTTCTTC. This sequence encodes CSGQQVPNEQFF.